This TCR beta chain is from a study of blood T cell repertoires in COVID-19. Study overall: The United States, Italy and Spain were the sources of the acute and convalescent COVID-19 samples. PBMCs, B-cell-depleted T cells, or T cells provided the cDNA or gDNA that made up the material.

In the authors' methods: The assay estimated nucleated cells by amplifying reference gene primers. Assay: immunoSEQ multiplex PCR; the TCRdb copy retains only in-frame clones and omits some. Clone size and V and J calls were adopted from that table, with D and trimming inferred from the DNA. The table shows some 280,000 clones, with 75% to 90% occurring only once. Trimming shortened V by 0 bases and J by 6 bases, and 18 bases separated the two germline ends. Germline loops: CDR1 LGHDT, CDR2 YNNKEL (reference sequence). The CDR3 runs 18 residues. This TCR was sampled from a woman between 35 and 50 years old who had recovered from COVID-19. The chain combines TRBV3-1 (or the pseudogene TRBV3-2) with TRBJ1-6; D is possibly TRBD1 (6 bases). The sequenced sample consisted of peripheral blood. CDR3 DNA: TGTGCCAGCAGCCAAGATCGGTGGGGGCAGGGTTTTAATTCACCCCTCCACTTT. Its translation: CASSQDRWGQGFNSPLHF.